The 5 T cell receptor beta chains in this list originate from one sample, sequenced in a study of T cell repertoires in cytomegalovirus infection. TCRdb reanalysed the reads using MiXCR and keeps one entry per CDR3 protein. The sample gives 630,000 or so distinct CDR3 sequences, 20% to 25% of which show up once; roughly 8% is in the top ten. The sequencing sample was made of CD8+ T cells from PBMCs. The receptors stem from a human donor in good health (CMV status not recorded). Some clones in this sample may be carry-over from other donors' samples.

The table lists this clonotype with a few counts. The rearrangement joins TRBV6-2 or TRBV6-3 to TRBJ2-1; TRBD2 aligns across 10 bases. The CDR3 has 16 residues. The V gene end was trimmed by 6 bases and the J gene end by 8 bases; junction bases not matched to a gene: 13. From germline, CDR1 is MNHEY and CDR2 SVGEGT. The CDR3 region is CASRRLAGGPNDEQFF. For the CDR3, the DNA is TGTGCCAGCAGACGGTTAGCGGGGGGTCCCAACGATGAGCAGTTCTTC.

Only a few counts were recorded for this clonotype. The chain couples TRBV27 to TRBJ2-1; D is uncertain. Germline-derived CDR1 and CDR2 are MNHEY and SMNVEV (reference sequence). There are 14 residues in the CDR3. Trimming took off 3 bases at V and 3 bases at J, with 9 bases between the two ends. As DNA, the CDR3 is TGTGCCAGCAGTTTTAGTCCGAACTACAATGAGCAGTTCTTC. Amino acids: CASSFSPNYNEQFF.

The chain carries TRBV7-6 and TRBJ2-1; D unclear. The V end was cut by 3 bases, the J end by 0 bases, with 9 bases between. The CDR3 loop spans 15 amino acids. CDR1 is SGHVS, CDR2 FNYEAQ, per germline. The CDR3 spells CASSFVEISYNEQFF. CDR3 sequence (DNA): TGTGCCAGCAGCTTCGTGGAGATCTCCTACAATGAGCAGTTCTTC.

This clonotype was detected only a few times. The chain uses TRBV28 and TRBJ1-5, with D possibly TRBD1 on 5 matching bases. With 6 bases removed from V and 0 bases from J, the gap between germline ends came to 21 bases. The CDR3 has 18 residues. In germline, CDR1 is MDHEN, CDR2 SYDVKM. The DNA for the CDR3 is TGTGCCAGCAGGCCAAGACCGGGACGGTGGGTTAGCAATCAGCCCCAGCATTTT. Translating gives CASRPRPGRWVSNQPQHF.

In nucleotides, the CDR3 is TGTGCCAGCAGCTTAACCTGGGCAGGGGGCGACGAGCAGTACTTC. It codes for CASSLTWAGGDEQYF. The chain joins TRBV7-6 to TRBJ2-7, with TRBD1 matching 8 bases. J was trimmed by 5 bases and V by 2 bases; bases with no gene match: 8. Germline assignment: CDR1 SGHVS and CDR2 FNYEAQ. This CDR3 spans 15 amino acids.